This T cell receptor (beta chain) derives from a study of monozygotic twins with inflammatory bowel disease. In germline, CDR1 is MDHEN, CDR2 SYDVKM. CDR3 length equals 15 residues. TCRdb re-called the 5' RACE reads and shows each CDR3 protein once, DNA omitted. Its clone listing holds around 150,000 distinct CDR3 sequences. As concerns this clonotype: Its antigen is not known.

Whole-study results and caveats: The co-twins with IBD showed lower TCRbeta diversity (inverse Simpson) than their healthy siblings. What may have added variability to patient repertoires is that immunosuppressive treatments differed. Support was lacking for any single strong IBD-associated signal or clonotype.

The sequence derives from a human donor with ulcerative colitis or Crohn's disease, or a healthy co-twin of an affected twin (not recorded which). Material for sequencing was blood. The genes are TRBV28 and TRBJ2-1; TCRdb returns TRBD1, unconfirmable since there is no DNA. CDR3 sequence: CASSPRQATYNEQFF.